This T cell receptor beta chain was identified in a study of regulatory T cells in long-lasting Graves disease. Relying on iRepertoire HTBI primers and Arm-PCR of CDR3 regions, the team built TCR beta libraries. TCRdb recomputed calls from the multiplex PCR reads with MiXCR, one row per CDR3 protein. This sample yields a few hundred thousand distinct CDR3 sequences, of which roughly 25% are seen a single time; 25% to 35% belongs to the top ten. As for time point: persistent/refractory GD, antithyroid drugs over 5 years with positive TRAb. The TCR library was made from RNA extracted from PBMCs. The table lists this clonotype with a count of one. Germline V gene lookup returns CDR1 MNHEY and CDR2 SMNVEV (reference sequence). V trimming: 8 bases; J trimming: 4 bases; junction bases outside the gene matches: 5. This CDR3 spans 15 amino acids.

This chain joins TRBV27 and TRBJ2-1; 13 bases agree with TRBD2. The receptor was isolated from a woman in her thirties or forties with Graves disease. The source was peripheral blood mononuclear cells (PBMCs), collected when the disease was refractory, from a patient treated with antithyroid drugs. The chain's CDR3 is CASARLAGGYNEQFF. The DNA of the CDR3 is TGTGCCAGCGCCCGACTAGCGGGAGGTTACAATGAGCAGTTCTTC.